The present entry profiles one T cell receptor beta chain with its context. The antigen is not known. The entry originates in a study of long-term antiretroviral therapy in people with HIV. Turning to the study itself: First collections came about a decade before the 2015 immediate-ART recommendation.

Samples were assayed with immunoSEQ v3.0 at survey level. Here immunoSEQ multiplex PCR was the method, and the copy in TCRdb shows in-frame clones only, minus some. The sample has about 24,000 clones; around 80% are singletons. Study-wide results and caveats: Whereas controls had wider CDR3 length ranges, HIV repertoires had narrower ones. ART adherence, viral resistance and therapy changes went unrecorded. Upon ART, diversity increased but remained lower than transplant donor controls.

The CDR3 consists of 14 residues. The ends lost 2 bases at V and 5 bases at J; junction bases unmatched: 2. From germline, CDR1 is SGHTA and CDR2 FQGNSA. This clonotype was obtained from a man aged 45-65 years with HIV. The sample in question was unsorted PBMCs, obtained 3 years after starting antiretroviral therapy. The chain uses TRBV7-2 and TRBJ1-5; 8 bases fit TRBD1. CDR3: CASSLTGGDQPQHF. Written as DNA, the CDR3 is TGTGCCAGCAGCTTAACAGGGGGGGATCAGCCCCAGCATTTT.